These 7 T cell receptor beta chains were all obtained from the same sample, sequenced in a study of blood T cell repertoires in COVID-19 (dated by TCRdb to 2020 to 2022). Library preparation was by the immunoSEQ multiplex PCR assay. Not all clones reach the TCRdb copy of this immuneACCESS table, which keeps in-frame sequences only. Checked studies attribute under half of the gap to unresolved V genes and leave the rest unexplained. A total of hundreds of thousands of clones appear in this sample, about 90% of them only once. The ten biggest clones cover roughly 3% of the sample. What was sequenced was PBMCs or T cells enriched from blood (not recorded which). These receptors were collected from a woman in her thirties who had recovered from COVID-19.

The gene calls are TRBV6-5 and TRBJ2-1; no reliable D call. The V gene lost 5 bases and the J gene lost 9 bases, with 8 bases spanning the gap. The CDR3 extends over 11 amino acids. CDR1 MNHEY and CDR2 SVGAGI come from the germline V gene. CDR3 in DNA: TGTGCCAGCAGTATAGCTGGTGAGCAGTTCTTC. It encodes CASSIAGEQFF.

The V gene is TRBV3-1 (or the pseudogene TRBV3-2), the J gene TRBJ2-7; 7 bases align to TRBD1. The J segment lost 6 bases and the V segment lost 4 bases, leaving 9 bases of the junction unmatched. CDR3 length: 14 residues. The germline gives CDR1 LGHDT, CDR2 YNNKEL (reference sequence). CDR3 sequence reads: CASSRTVTGSEQYF. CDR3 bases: TGTGCCAGCAGCCGTACAGTGACAGGGTCCGAGCAGTACTTC.

The DNA of the CDR3 is TGTGCCAGCAGTCGGGACTACCAGTACTTC. Its translation is CASSRDYQYF. The chain carries TRBV28 and TRBJ2-7, with 7 nucleotides matching TRBD2. CDR3 length equals 10 residues. Germline CDR1 and CDR2: MDHEN and SYDVKM. J lost 10 bases, V lost 5 bases, and 2 bases had no gene match.

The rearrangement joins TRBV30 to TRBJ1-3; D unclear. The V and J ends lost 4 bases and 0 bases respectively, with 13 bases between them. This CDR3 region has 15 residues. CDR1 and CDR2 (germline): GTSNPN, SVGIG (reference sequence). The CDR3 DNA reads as TGTGCCTGGAAATTTGGGCGTCTCTCTGGAAACACCATATATTTT. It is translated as CAWKFGRLSGNTIYF.

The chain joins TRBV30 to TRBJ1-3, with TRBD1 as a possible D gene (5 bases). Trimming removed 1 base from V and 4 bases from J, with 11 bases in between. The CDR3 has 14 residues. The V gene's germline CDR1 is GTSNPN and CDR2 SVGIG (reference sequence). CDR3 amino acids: CAWSAGTTGNTIYF. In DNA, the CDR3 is TGTGCCTGGAGTGCTGGGACTACGGGAAACACCATATATTTT. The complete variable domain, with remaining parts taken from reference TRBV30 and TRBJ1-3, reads SQTIHQWPATLVQPVGSPLSLECTVEGTSNPNLYWYRQAAGRGLQLLFYSVGIGQISSEVPQNLSASRPQDRQFILSSKKLLLSDSGFYLCAWSAGTTGNTIYFGEGSWLTVV.

CDR3 residues: CASTELFDIAGGGVGSVLNEQFF. The DNA for the CDR3 is TGTGCCAGCACCGAATTATTCGACATAGCGGGAGGAGGGGTTGGGAGTGTGTTAAATGAGCAGTTCTTC. The chain recombines TRBV28 with TRBJ2-1, with 10 positions matching TRBD2. This CDR3 spans 23 amino acids. CDR1 is MDHEN and CDR2 is SYDVKM in the germline V gene. The ends lost 7 bases at V and 7 bases at J; junction bases unmatched: 34.

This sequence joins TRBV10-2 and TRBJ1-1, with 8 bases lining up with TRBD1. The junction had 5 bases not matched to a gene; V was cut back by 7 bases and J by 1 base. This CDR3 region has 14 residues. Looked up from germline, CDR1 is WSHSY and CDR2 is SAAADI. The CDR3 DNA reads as TGCGCCAGCACAGGACAGGGAACGAACACTGAAGCTTTCTTT. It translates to CASTGQGTNTEAFF.